Each of the 24 T cell receptor beta chains below was sequenced from the same sample in a study of shared T cell receptors in the human thymus. Sequenced by immunoSEQ multiplex PCR; TCRdb stores in-frame clones only, minus some. The data hold hundreds of thousands of clones, with around 87% observed a single time. The sample was also linked to a second study, of human thymus T cells.

Sequenced: thymocytes. These TCRs come from a boy under three years old with a congenital heart defect.

This rearrangement joins TRBV7-9 to TRBJ2-3, with TRBD1 identical over 7 bases. This CDR3 has 15 residues. CDR1 and CDR2 from the germline V gene are SEHNR and FQNEAQ (reference sequence). V lost 7 bases and J lost 0; bases outside the gene matches: 7. CDR3 protein: CASINVQGSTDTQYF. The CDR3 DNA reads as TGTGCCAGCATAAACGTACAGGGGAGCACAGATACGCAGTATTTT.

V is TRBV10-2 and J is TRBJ2-7, with D tentatively TRBD1 (6 bases). Germline V lookup: CDR1 WSHSY, CDR2 SAAADI. The CDR3 is 15 amino acids. V was clipped by 7 bases and J by 0 bases, with 16 bases between them. DNA for the CDR3: TGCGCCAGCACACCTGACAGGTCGAGCTCCTACGAGCAGTACTTC. Protein sequence: CASTPDRSSSYEQYF.

The chain links TRBV12-5 to TRBJ2-3, with D tentatively TRBD1 (6 bases). CDR3 length: 20 amino acids. Trimming stripped 2 bases from V and 0 bases from J, with 24 bases between. CDR1 is LGHNT and CDR2 is FRNRAP in the germline V gene. CDR3 sequence reads: CASGLYRDEVERNSTDTQYF. The DNA of the CDR3 is TGTGCTAGTGGTTTGTACAGGGACGAAGTGGAACGGAATAGCACAGATACGCAGTATTTT.

This clone showed up just once. J is TRBJ2-1 and V is TRBV19, with D perhaps matching TRBD1 (5 bases). Germline V gene lookup returns CDR1 LNHDA and CDR2 SQIVND (reference sequence). This CDR3 is built from 16 residues. The ends were cut back, 5 bases at V and 2 bases at J, with 16 bases in the middle. The CDR3 DNA follows: TGTGCCAGTAGTCCTCACACAGGCCCCCCCTACAATGAGCAGTTCTTC. It is translated as CASSPHTGPPYNEQFF.

V is TRBV2 and J is TRBJ2-1; 11 bases line up with TRBD1. V was clipped by 4 bases and J by 6 bases; unmatched bases: 2. The germline gives CDR1 SNHLY, CDR2 FYNNEI. This CDR3 spans 14 amino acids. In nucleotides, the CDR3 is TGTGCCAGCAGTGCTGGGACAGGGGGCAATGAGCAGTTCTTC. This gives the protein CASSAGTGGNEQFF.

V is TRBV27 and J is TRBJ1-1; TRBD1 agrees at 9 bases. The trim removed 11 bases at V and 1 base at J, leaving 8 bases unmatched. Germline CDR1 is MNHEY and CDR2 is SMNVEV (reference sequence). The CDR3 loop spans 14 amino acids. The CDR3 reads CAACSGQGNTEAFF. As DNA, the CDR3 is TGTGCCGCTTGTTCGGGACAGGGGAACACTGAAGCTTTCTTT.

This rearrangement joins TRBV4-3 to TRBJ1-3; 9 bases agree with TRBD1. Germline loops: CDR1 LGHNA, CDR2 YSLEER. This CDR3 has 20 residues. V dropped 0 bases and J dropped 7; count of bases not matched to a gene: 19. This chain's CDR3 is CASSQDTTGGTLSPVNTIYF. For the CDR3, the DNA is TGCGCCAGCAGCCAAGATACTACAGGGGGCACCCTTAGTCCCGTTAACACCATATATTTT.

The J gene is TRBJ1-4, the V gene TRBV28; D call uncertain. Trimming shortened V by 6 bases and J by 6 bases, and 11 bases separated the two germline ends. Germline CDR1 and CDR2: MDHEN and SYDVKM. This CDR3 contains 13 residues. The CDR3 is CASREVDHEKLFF. The CDR3 DNA is TGTGCCAGCAGGGAGGTGGATCATGAAAAACTGTTTTTT.

This clone was counted a single time. The J gene is TRBJ2-7, the V gene TRBV2; D unresolved. The CDR3 has 12 amino acids. Looked up from germline, CDR1 is SNHLY and CDR2 is FYNNEI. Deletions cut 7 bases from V and 2 bases from J, with 9 bases between. CDR3 nucleotide sequence: TGTGCCAGCAATGGAGCCACCTACGAGCAGTACTTC. This encodes CASNGATYEQYF.

The V gene is TRBV29-1, the J gene TRBJ2-3; 7 nucleotides match TRBD2. J was trimmed by 5 bases and V by 6 bases; bases with no gene match: 2. Per the germline V gene, CDR1 is SQVTM and CDR2 is ANQGSEA. This CDR3 has 11 residues. The chain's CDR3 is CSVQRGDTQYF. The CDR3 region has the DNA TGCAGCGTCCAGCGGGGAGATACGCAGTATTTT.

V is TRBV28 and J is TRBJ2-3, with unresolved D. The CDR3 is 12 amino acids. Germline CDR1 is MDHEN and CDR2 is SYDVKM. Trimming cost V 6 bases and J 2 bases, with 6 bases left between them. The CDR3 DNA reads as TGTGCCAGCAGATCCTTCACAGATACGCAGTATTTT. Residues: CASRSFTDTQYF.

The genes are TRBV7-9 and TRBJ2-7; D unclear. The CDR3 has 14 residues. The V gene's germline CDR1 is SEHNR and CDR2 FQNEAQ (reference sequence). Trimming cost V 4 bases and J 0 bases, with 10 bases left between them. The CDR3 bases are TGTGCCAGCAGCTCTCAGCGCGGCTCCTACGAGCAGTACTTC. Amino acids: CASSSQRGSYEQYF.

V is TRBV28 and J is TRBJ1-4, with D hard to call. The V end lost 6 bases, the J end lost 0 bases, and 14 bases lay between the germline ends. This CDR3 contains 16 residues. The germline V gene has CDR1 MDHEN and CDR2 SYDVKM. The CDR3, as DNA: TGTGCCAGCAGCGGCGGCGGGGAGGCAACTAATGAAAAACTGTTTTTT. This gives the protein CASSGGGEATNEKLFF. The complete variable domain, with remaining parts taken from reference TRBV28 and TRBJ1-4, reads DVKVTQSSRYLVKRTGEKVFLECVQDMDHENMFWYRQDPGLGLRLIYFSYDVKMKEKGDIPEGYSVSREKKERFSLILESASTNQTSMYLCASSGGGEATNEKLFFGSGTQLSVL.

The chain is built from TRBV5-5 and TRBJ2-4; 7 bases are a match to TRBD1. This CDR3 has 19 amino acids. V trimming: 3 bases; J trimming: 1 base; junction bases outside the gene matches: 16. The V gene's germline CDR1 is SGHKS and CDR2 YYEKEE (reference sequence). CDR3 bases: TGTGCCAGCAGCTCACAACCCGCGGACAGGATGGGGGCCAAAAACATTCAGTACTTC. Translated: CASSSQPADRMGAKNIQYF.

CDR3 coding DNA: TGTGCCAGCAGCGTAGGGAGGGGCTATGGCTACACCTTC. This gives the protein CASSVGRGYGYTF. This chain links TRBV9 with TRBJ1-2; TRBD1 is a possible D gene (5 bases). The CDR3 loop spans 13 amino acids. Germline V gene data show CDR1 as SGDLS and CDR2 as YYNGEE. Trimming cost V 0 bases and J 4 bases, with 7 bases left between them.

This sequence joins TRBV9 and TRBJ2-7; D may be TRBD2 (6 bases). This CDR3 is built from 15 residues. Germline CDR1 reads SGDLS; CDR2 reads YYNGEE. V lost 0 bases to trimming and J lost 3 bases, with 13 bases between them. The CDR3 DNA reads as TGTGCCAGCAGCGTAGATGGGGGGACCCTCTACGAGCAGTACTTC. Protein: CASSVDGGTLYEQYF. Combining the CDR3 with reference TRBV9 and TRBJ2-7 gives the whole variable domain DSGVTQTPKHLITATGQRVTLRCSPRSGDLSVYWYQQSLDQGLQFLIQYYNGEERAKGNILERFSAQQFPDLHSELNLSSLELGDSALYFCASSVDGGTLYEQYFGPGTRLTVT.

This chain connects TRBV6-5 to TRBJ1-1; 8 bases are shared with TRBD1. J was trimmed by 1 base and V by 4 bases; bases with no gene match: 5. The CDR3 consists of 15 residues. Looked up from germline, CDR1 is MNHEY and CDR2 is SVGAGI. In DNA form, the CDR3 reads TGTGCCAGCAGTTGCACCGGGACAGGGAACACTGAAGCTTTCTTT. Residues: CASSCTGTGNTEAFF.

In this sample, this clone turned up once. This chain uses TRBV19 with TRBJ2-1; 8 nucleotides align to TRBD2. After removal of 5 bases from V and 9 bases from J, the junction contained 9 bases not matched to a gene. From germline, CDR1 is LNHDA and CDR2 SQIVND (reference sequence). CDR3 length: 14 amino acids. Here the CDR3 DNA reads TGTGCCAGTAGTCCCGGGACTAGTAACGCTGAGCAGTTCTTC. Encoded protein: CASSPGTSNAEQFF. Based on the CDR3 plus reference TRBV19 and TRBJ2-1, the full variable domain is DGGITQSPKYLFRKEGQNVTLSCEQNLNHDAMYWYRQDPGQGLRLIYYSQIVNDFQKGDIAEGYSVSREKKESFPLTVTSAQKNPTAFYLCASSPGTSNAEQFFGPGTRLTVL.

The chain uses TRBV13 and TRBJ2-5; TRBD2 matches at 15 bases. Germline CDR1 and CDR2: PRHDT and FYEKMQ (reference sequence). After removal of 0 bases from V and 5 bases from J, the junction contained 10 bases not matched to a gene. The CDR3 is 19 residues long. Here the CDR3 reads CASSLGEGLAGGPEETQYF. The CDR3 DNA reads as TGTGCCAGCAGCTTAGGAGAAGGACTAGCGGGGGGGCCAGAGGAGACCCAGTACTTC.

This chain joins TRBV27 and TRBJ2-7; 8 nucleotides agree with TRBD2. This CDR3 comprises 15 residues. CDR1 and CDR2 (germline): MNHEY, SMNVEV (reference sequence). After removal of 4 bases from V and 3 bases from J, the junction contained 8 bases not matched to a gene. CDR3 amino acids: CASSSLSRGDYEQYF. The CDR3 DNA follows: TGTGCCAGCAGTTCCCTTTCGCGGGGGGACTACGAGCAGTACTTC.

This chain connects TRBV27 to TRBJ1-5; a possible D gene is TRBD1 (5 bases). This CDR3 is 15 amino acids long. Trimming pared 3 bases from V and 2 bases from J, leaving 11 bases between. CDR1 MNHEY and CDR2 SMNVEV come from the germline V gene (reference sequence). CDR3 sequence reads: CASSLGGGGNQPQHF. For the CDR3, the DNA is TGTGCCAGCAGTTTGGGGGGAGGAGGCAATCAGCCCCAGCATTTT.

The chain combines TRBV13 with TRBJ1-4; D is perhaps TRBD1 (5 bases). Trimming pared 0 bases from V and 4 bases from J, leaving 15 bases between. Looked up from germline, CDR1 is PRHDT and CDR2 is FYEKMQ (reference sequence). The CDR3 totals 17 residues. The CDR3 loop is CASSLGGQGLGNEKLFF. The CDR3 region has the DNA TGTGCCAGCAGCTTAGGTGGCCAGGGTTTGGGTAATGAAAAACTGTTTTTT.

The V gene is TRBV25-1, the J gene TRBJ2-7, with a weak D call TRBD1 (5 bases). This CDR3 is built from 12 residues. The V and J ends lost 8 bases and 0 bases respectively, with 8 bases between them. CDR1 is MGHDK, CDR2 SYGVNS, per germline. The CDR3 protein is CASQGSSYEQYF. For the CDR3, the DNA is TGTGCCAGCCAGGGTAGCTCCTACGAGCAGTACTTC.

This clone occurred a few times. The rearrangement links TRBV7-6 to TRBJ2-4; 7 bases line up with TRBD2. The junction had 6 bases not matched to a gene; V was cut back by 1 base and J by 0 bases. This CDR3 comprises 17 residues. CDR1 is SGHVS and CDR2 is FNYEAQ in the germline V gene. In nucleotides, the CDR3 is TGTGCCAGCAGCTTAGGGGGGAGGGGTCTAGCCAAAAACATTCAGTACTTC. Translating it yields CASSLGGRGLAKNIQYF. Full variable domain (outside the CDR3, taken from reference TRBV7-6 and TRBJ2-4): GAGVSQSPRYKVTKRGQDVALRCDPISGHVSLYWYRQALGQGPEFLTYFNYEAQQDKSGLPNDRFSAERPEGSISTLTIQRTEQRDSAMYRCASSLGGRGLAKNIQYFGAGTRLSVL.